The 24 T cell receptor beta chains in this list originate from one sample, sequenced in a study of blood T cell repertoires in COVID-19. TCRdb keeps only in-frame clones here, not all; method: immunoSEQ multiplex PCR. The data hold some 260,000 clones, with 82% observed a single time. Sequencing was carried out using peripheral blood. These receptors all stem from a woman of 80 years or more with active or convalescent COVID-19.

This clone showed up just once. The CDR3 sequence is CASSFHRQGNSGNTIYF. CDR3 nucleotides: TGCGCCAGCAGCTTCCATCGACAGGGAAACTCTGGAAACACCATATATTTT. V and J are TRBV5-1 and TRBJ1-3, with 7 bases aligning to TRBD1. The ends lost 2 bases at V and 0 bases at J; junction bases unmatched: 8. CDR1 is SGHRS, CDR2 YFSETQ, per germline. This CDR3 region has 17 residues.

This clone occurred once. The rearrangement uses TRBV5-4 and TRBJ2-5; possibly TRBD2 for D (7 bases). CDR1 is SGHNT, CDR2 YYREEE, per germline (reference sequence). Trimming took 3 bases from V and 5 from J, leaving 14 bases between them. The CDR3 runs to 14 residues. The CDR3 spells CASSWGGPPETQYF. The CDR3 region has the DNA TGTGCCAGCAGCTGGGGGGGCCCGCCCGAGACCCAGTACTTC.

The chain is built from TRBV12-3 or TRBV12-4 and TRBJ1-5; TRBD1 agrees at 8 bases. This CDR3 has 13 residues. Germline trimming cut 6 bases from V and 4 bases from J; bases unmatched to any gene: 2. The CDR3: CASRDRGNQPQHF. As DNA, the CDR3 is TGTGCCAGCAGAGACAGGGGAAATCAGCCCCAGCATTTT.

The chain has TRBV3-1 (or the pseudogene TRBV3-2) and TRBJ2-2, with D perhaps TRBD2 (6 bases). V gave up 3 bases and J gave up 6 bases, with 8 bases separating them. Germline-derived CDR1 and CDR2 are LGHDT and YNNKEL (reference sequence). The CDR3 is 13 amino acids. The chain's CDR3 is CASSQPGAGELFF. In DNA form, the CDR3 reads TGTGCCAGCAGCCAGCCGGGGGCCGGGGAGCTGTTTTTT.

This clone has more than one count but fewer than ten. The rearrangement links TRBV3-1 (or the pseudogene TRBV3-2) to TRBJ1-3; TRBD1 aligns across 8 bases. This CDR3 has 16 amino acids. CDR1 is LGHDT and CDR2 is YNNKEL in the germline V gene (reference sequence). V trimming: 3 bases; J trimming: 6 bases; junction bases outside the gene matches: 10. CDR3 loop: CASSQAGTGGPNTIYF. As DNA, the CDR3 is TGTGCCAGCAGCCAGGCTGGGACAGGAGGCCCAAACACCATATATTTT.

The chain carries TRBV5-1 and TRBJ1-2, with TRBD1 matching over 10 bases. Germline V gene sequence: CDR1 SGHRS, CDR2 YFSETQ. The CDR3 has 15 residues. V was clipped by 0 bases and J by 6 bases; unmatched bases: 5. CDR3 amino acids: CASSLALGTGDGYTF. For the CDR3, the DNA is TGCGCCAGCAGCTTGGCCCTAGGGACAGGGGATGGCTACACCTTC.

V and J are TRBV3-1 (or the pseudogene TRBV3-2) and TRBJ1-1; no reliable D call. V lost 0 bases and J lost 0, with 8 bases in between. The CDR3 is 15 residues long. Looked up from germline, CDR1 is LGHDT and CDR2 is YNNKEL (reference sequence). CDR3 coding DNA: TGTGCCAGCAGCCAAGATCCAGGCATGAACACTGAAGCTTTCTTT. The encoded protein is CASSQDPGMNTEAFF.

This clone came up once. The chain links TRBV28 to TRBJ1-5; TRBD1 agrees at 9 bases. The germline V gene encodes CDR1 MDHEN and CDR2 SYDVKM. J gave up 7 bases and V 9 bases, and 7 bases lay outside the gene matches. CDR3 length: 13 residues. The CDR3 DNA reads TGTGCCAGTAAGACAGGGGGTAGGCAGCCCCAGCATTTT. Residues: CASKTGGRQPQHF.

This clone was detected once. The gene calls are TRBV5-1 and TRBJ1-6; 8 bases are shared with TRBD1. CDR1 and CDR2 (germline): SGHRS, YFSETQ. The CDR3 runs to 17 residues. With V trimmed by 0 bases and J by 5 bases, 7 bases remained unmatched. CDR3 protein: CASSLAGTGHDNSPLHF. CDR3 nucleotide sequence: TGCGCCAGCAGCTTGGCCGGGACAGGTCATGATAATTCACCCCTCCACTTT.

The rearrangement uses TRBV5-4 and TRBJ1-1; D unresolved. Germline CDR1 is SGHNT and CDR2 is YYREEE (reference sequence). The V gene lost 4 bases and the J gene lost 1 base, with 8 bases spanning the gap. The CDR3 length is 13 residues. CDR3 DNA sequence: TGTGCCAGCAGCACACAAAGGAACACTGAAGCTTTCTTT. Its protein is CASSTQRNTEAFF.

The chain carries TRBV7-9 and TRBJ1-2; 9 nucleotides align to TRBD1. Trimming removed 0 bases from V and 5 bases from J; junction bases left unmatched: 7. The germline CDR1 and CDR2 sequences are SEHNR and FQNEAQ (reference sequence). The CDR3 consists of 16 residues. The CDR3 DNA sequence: TGTGCCAGCAGCTTAGCTACGGGACAGGGTCGTTATGGCTACACCTTC. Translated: CASSLATGQGRYGYTF. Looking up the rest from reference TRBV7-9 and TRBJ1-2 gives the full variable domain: DTGVSQNPRHKITKRGQNVTFRCDPISEHNRLYWYRQTLGQGPEFLTYFQNEAQLEKSRLLSDRFSAERPKGSFSTLEIQRTEQGDSAMYLCASSLATGQGRYGYTFGSGTRLTVV.

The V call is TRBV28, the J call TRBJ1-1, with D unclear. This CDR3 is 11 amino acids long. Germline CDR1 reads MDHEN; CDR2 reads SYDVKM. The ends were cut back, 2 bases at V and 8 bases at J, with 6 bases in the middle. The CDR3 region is CASSLREEAFF. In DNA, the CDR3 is TGTGCCAGCAGTTTACGAGAGGAAGCTTTCTTT.

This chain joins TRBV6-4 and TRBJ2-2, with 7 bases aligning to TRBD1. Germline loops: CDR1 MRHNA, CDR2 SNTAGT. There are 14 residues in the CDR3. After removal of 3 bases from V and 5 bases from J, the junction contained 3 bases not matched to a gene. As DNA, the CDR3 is TGTGCCAGCAGTGATCAGACAGGGACCGGGGAGCTGTTTTTT. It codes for CASSDQTGTGELFF.

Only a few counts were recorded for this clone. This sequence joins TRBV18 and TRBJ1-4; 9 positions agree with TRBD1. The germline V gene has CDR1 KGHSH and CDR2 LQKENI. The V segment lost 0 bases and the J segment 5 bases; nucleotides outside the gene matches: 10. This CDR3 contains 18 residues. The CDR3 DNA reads TGTGCCAGCTCACCACCAACAAACGCCGGGACAGGGAATGAAAAACTGTTTTTT. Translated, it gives CASSPPTNAGTGNEKLFF. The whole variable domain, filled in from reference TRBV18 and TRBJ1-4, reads NAGVMQNPRHLVRRRGQEARLRCSPMKGHSHVYWYRQLPEEGLKFMVYLQKENIIDESGMPKERFSAEFPKEGPSILRIQQVVRGDSAAYFCASSPPTNAGTGNEKLFFGSGTQLSVL.

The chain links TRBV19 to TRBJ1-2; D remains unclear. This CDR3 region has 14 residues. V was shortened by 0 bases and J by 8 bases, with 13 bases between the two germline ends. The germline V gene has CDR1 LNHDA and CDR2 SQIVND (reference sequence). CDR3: CASSIEEGERGYTF. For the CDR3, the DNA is TGTGCCAGTAGTATAGAAGAGGGAGAGCGAGGCTACACCTTC.

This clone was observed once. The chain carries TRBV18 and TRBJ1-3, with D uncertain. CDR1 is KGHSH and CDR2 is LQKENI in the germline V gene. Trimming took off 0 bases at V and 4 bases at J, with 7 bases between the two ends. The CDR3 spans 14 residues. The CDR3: CASSPPGSGNTIYF. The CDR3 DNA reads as TGTGCCAGCTCACCACCCGGGTCGGGAAACACCATATATTTT.

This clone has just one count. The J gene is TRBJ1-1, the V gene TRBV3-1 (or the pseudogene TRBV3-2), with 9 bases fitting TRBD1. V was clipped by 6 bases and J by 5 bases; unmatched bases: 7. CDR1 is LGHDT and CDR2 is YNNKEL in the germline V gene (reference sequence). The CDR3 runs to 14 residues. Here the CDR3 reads CASSHRGPGTEAFF. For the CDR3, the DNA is TGTGCCAGCAGTCACAGGGGGCCTGGGACTGAAGCTTTCTTT.

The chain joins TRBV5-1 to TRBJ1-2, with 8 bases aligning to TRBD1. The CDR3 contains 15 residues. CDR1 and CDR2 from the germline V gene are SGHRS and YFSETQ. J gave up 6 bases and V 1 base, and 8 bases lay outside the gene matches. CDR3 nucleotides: TGCGCCAGCAGCTTGACCTACTCGGGACAGGATGGCTACACCTTC. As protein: CASSLTYSGQDGYTF. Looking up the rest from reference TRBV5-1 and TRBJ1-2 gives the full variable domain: KAGVTQTPRYLIKTRGQQVTLSCSPISGHRSVSWYQQTPGQGLQFLFEYFSETQRNKGNFPGRFSGRQFSNSRSEMNVSTLELGDSALYLCASSLTYSGQDGYTFGSGTRLTVV.

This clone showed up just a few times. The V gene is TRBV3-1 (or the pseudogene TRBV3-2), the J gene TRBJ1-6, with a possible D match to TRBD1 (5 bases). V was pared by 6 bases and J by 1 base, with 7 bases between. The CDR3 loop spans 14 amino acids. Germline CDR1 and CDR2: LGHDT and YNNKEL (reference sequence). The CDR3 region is CASRRGSYNSPLHF. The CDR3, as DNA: TGTGCCAGCAGACGGGGGTCCTATAATTCACCCCTCCACTTT.

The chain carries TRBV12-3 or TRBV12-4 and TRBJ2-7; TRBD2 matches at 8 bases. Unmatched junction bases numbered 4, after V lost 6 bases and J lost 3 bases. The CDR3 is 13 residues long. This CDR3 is CASSLTSDYEQYF. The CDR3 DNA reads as TGTGCCAGCAGCCTGACTAGCGACTACGAGCAGTACTTC.

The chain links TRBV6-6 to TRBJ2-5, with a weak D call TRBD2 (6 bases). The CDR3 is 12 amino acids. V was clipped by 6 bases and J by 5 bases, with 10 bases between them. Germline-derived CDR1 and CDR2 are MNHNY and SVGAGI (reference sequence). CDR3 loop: CASSPGAETQYF. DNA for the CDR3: TGTGCCAGCAGCCCGGGAGCGGAGACCCAGTACTTC.

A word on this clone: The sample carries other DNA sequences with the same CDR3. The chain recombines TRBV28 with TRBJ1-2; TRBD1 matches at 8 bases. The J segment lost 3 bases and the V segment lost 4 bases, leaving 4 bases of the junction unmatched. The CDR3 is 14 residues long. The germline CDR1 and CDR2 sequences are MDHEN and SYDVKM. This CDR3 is CASSSGQGDYGYTF. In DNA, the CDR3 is TGTGCCAGCAGTTCTGGACAGGGCGACTATGGCTACACCTTC.

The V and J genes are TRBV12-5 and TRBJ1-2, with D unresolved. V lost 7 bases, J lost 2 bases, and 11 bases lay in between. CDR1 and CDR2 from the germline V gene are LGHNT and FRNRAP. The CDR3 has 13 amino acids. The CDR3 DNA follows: TGTGCTAGTGCCCCCGGGGAAAACTATGGCTACACCTTC. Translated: CASAPGENYGYTF.

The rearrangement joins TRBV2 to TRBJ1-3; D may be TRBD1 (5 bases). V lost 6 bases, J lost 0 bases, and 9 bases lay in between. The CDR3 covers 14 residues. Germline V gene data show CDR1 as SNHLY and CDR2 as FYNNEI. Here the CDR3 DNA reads TGTGCCAGCAGCGACCAGGGCTCTGGAAACACCATATATTTT. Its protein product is CASSDQGSGNTIYF.